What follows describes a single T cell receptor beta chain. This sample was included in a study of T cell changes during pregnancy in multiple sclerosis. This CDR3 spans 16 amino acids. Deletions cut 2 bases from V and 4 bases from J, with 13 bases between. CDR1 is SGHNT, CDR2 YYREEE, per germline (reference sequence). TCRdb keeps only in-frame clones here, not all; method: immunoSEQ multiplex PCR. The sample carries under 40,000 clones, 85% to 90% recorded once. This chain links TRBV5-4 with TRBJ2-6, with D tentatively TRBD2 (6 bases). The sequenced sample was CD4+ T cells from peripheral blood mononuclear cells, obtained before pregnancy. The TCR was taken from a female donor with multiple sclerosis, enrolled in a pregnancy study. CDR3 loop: CASSLGGTGGANVLTF. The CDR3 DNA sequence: TGTGCCAGCAGCTTAGGAGGGACTGGCGGGGCCAACGTCCTGACTTTC. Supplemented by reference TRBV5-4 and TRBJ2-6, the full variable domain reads ETGVTQSPTHLIKTRGQQVTLRCSSQSGHNTVSWYQQALGQGPQFIFQYYREEENGRGNFPPRFSGLQFPNYSSELNVNALELDDSALYLCASSLGGTGGANVLTFGAGSRLTVL.